This T cell receptor (beta chain) was sequenced in a study of T cell responses to AZD1222 COVID-19 vaccine. Comment on this clone: As yet, its antigen is unknown.

Some clones are missing from TCRdb's copy, which holds only in-frame ones; the method was immunoSEQ multiplex PCR. Of about 140,000 clones listed, under 95% are singletons. General study points: Vaccine-associated CD4 TCRs ranged over spike, dominating at 160-218 and 743-854. Only after the peak T cell response were repertoires sampled. Baseline seropositivity characterized only six AZD1222 recipients.

The TCR was taken from an adult who received the AZD1222 COVID-19 vaccine. The sequencing used peripheral blood, collected 28 days after the second AZD1222 dose.

The CDR3 DNA follows: TGTGCCTCCACTATAGAGGGCCAACCGCGGAGGTGGAACACCATATATTTT. Translating gives CASTIEGQPRRWNTIYF. This chain joins TRBV11-2 and TRBJ1-3; no clear D. The V and J ends lost 11 bases and 7 bases respectively, with 30 bases between them. This CDR3 spans 17 amino acids. Germline V CDR1 and CDR2: SGHAT, FQNNGV.